This TCR beta chain is from a study of blood T cells in healthy people across ages. Study outcomes and limitations: As age increased, TCR beta diversity per million T cells fell in a roughly linear fashion. Higher diversity, along with more naive CD4+ cells, distinguished long-lived donors from aged donors.

Germline V lookup: CDR1 MNHEY, CDR2 SVGEGT. V lost 6 bases, J lost 3 bases, and 20 bases lay in between. The CDR3 consists of 16 residues. Each donor supplied ten milliliters of peripheral blood. The second PCR ran roughly 6 to 11 cycles with a sample-barcoded 5' primer and J-beta primers. TCRdb redid the calling of the 5' RACE reads with MiXCR, one entry per CDR3 protein. The sample shows about 2 million distinct CDR3 sequences, 49% of them seen only once. Details on this clonotype: Its antigen is not identified.

This TCR was recovered from a woman between 35 and 50 years old in good health. The V gene is TRBV6-2 or TRBV6-3, the J gene TRBJ2-5; a possible D gene is TRBD1 (5 bases). The sequenced sample consisted of blood. The CDR3 sequence: CASRHQFSRAEETQYF. The DNA of the CDR3 is TGTGCCAGCAGACACCAATTCTCCAGGGCCGAAGAGACCCAGTACTTC.